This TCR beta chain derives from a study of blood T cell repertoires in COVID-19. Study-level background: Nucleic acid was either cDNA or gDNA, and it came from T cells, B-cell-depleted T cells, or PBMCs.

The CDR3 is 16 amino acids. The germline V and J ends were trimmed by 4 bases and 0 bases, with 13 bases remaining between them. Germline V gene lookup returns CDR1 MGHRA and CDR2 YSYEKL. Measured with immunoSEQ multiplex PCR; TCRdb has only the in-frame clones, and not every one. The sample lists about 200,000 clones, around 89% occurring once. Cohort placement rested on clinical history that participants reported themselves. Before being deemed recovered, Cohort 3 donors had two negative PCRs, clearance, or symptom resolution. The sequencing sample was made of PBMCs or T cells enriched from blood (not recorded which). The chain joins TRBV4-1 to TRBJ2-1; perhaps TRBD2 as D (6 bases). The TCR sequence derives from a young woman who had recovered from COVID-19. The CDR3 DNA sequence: TGCGCCAGCAGCCGGGAATTAGCGGCCTCCTACAATGAGCAGTTCTTC. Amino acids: CASSRELAASYNEQFF.